The present entry profiles one T cell receptor beta chain with its context. Its antigen remains unidentified. No much larger clone is present one base from it, and per-base qualities are unavailable. The library was prepared using the immunoSEQ multiplex PCR assay. For TCR sequencing, RNA was extracted from every sample and reverse transcribed into cDNA to serve as template. First-strand cDNA was synthesized using SuperScript III with a 2:1 mix of oligo-dT and random hexamers. A synthetic immune receptor repertoire was used to measure amplification bias, and any remaining bias was corrected computationally. The source study handled its data this way. Raw reads were preprocessed to remove errors, and CDR3 was defined by IMGT conventions from the conserved cysteine to phenylalanine. Clonality was calculated as 1 minus Shannon entropy normalized by log2 of the number of productive unique TCRs. Whether scalp clones were CD4 or CD8 was inferred by matching scalp TCRbeta sequences against CD4 and CD8 repertoires sorted from blood. TCRdb re-hosts the immuneACCESS table, in-frame sequences only. Its copies lack some clones; in the studies checked, an unresolved V gene accounts for under half of them, and the cause for the rest is not known. V, J and clone size were drawn from that table, and D and trimming were deduced from the DNA. A total of around 200,000 clones appear in this sample, 63% of them only once. Around 1.6% of the sample is taken by the ten largest.

This sample is part of a study of CD8+ T cells in alopecia areata listed by TCRdb under 2018. Regarding the study in general: Treated patients were enrolled in an open-label pilot trial of oral tofacitinib at 5 to 10 mg twice daily for moderate-to-severe alopecia areata. Patients on tofacitinib were biopsied at baseline and after 4 and 24 weeks of treatment, and several of the patients also had a later scalp biopsy. Tofacitinib was administered for 6 to 18 months, and 6 months of follow-up off drug were then conducted to assess delayed response and recurrence. immunoSEQ multiplex PCR using 35 Vbeta forward primers and 13 Jbeta reverse primers was used to amplify TCRbeta CDR3 regions. RNA was extracted with the PAXgene miRNA kit for fixed scalp, the miRNeasy kit for PBMCs, and the RNeasy kit for mouse skin. Scalp clonality was compared among normal scalp (n=4), patchy alopecia areata scalp (n=8), and alopecia totalis/universalis scalp (n=8). Human TCRbeta sequencing covered scalp tissue and sorted CD4+ and CD8+ peripheral blood T cells from patchy and totalis/universalis alopecia areata patients and healthy controls. In both human patients and the C3H/HeJ mouse model, the study applied high-throughput TCRbeta sequencing to look at T cell clonal expansion in alopecia areata. Findings and caveats that apply to the study as a whole: Lesional scalp, especially in alopecia totalis/universalis, showed higher clonality and more expanded CD8+ clones than normal scalp, suggesting antigenic drive. Shared TCR sequences between patients were less evident than in mice, which may be partly attributable to HLA diversity in the patient population. Resident alphabeta T cells in normal human skin are also sequenced, complicating scalp TCR repertoire analysis, unlike mouse skin dominated by gammadelta T cells.

CDR1 and CDR2 (MGHRA, YSYEKL) derive from the germline V gene. Counted from cysteine to phenylalanine, this CDR3 has 18 amino acids. Just the 54-base CDR3 DNA is kept, in frame starting at base 1. Trimming costs V 0 bases and J 6 bases, and their ends lie 23 bases apart. This specimen's time point label, per the study, means: baseline before oral tofacitinib. Lesional scalp punch biopsies and peripheral blood were obtained from alopecia areata patients. PBMCs were isolated by density centrifugation and stained for CD3, CD4 and CD8, and CD4+ and CD8+ T cells were sorted on a FACSAria. Recombination linked TRBV4-1 to TRBJ1-2; the D gene is perhaps TRBD1, on 6 matching bases. The specimen was CD4+ T cells sorted from blood, collected at week 0. The source is a human donor with alopecia areata. The bases read TGCGCCAGCAGCCAAGATCTGCGACCTGTCGGACAGAATGATGGCTACACCTTC. It codes for CASSQDLRPVGQNDGYTF.